A single sample is the source of the 21 T cell receptor beta chains below, sequenced in a study of human T cells and chemical hapten exposure. Time point meaning: pre-sensitization, week 0. Treatment denoted: therapeutic diphenylcyclopropenone sensitization with weekly scalp DPC. Each CDR3 protein gets one entry after TCRdb re-called the RACE reads with MiXCR. The sample lists 95,000 to 150,000 distinct CDR3 sequences; approximately 15% were seen once. This specimen was whole blood, taken in connection with sensitization to the hapten diphenylcyclopropenone (DPC). All receptors derive from a woman between 18 and 30 years old with alopecia areata. Some clones in this sample may be carry-over from other donors' samples.

This clonotype was detected many times. This chain links TRBV7-9 with TRBJ1-2, with 7 bases matching TRBD1. J lost 8 bases, V lost 2 bases, and 14 bases had no gene match. CDR1 SEHNR and CDR2 FQNEAQ come from the germline V gene (reference sequence). The CDR3 totals 16 residues. As DNA, the CDR3 is TGTGCCAGCAGCTTAAGTGACAGGGAACTAAGGGAAGGCTACACCTTC. Its translation is CASSLSDRELREGYTF.

This clonotype has only a few counts. The CDR3 nucleotides are TGTGCCAGCTCACCACCGTCAAACACTGAAGCTTTCTTT. Protein: CASSPPSNTEAFF. The rearrangement uses TRBV18 and TRBJ1-1, with unresolved D. V was pared by 0 bases and J by 2 bases, with 4 bases between. The CDR3 consists of 13 residues. Per the germline V gene, CDR1 is KGHSH and CDR2 is LQKENI.

In its sample, this clonotype was seen a few times. The chain is built from TRBV29-1 and TRBJ1-2, with a weak D call TRBD1 (5 bases). Germline V gene data show CDR1 as SQVTM and CDR2 as ANQGSEA. Trimming shortened V by 3 bases and J by 3 bases, and 8 bases separated the two germline ends. The CDR3 spans 12 residues. The CDR3 region is CSVDSRDYGYTF. The CDR3, as DNA: TGCAGCGTTGACAGCAGGGACTATGGCTACACCTTC.

The chain joins TRBV29-1 to TRBJ2-7; 8 nucleotides agree with TRBD1. V gave up 3 bases and J gave up 6 bases; unmatched junction bases: 13. The germline gives CDR1 SQVTM, CDR2 ANQGSEA. The CDR3 loop spans 15 amino acids. In DNA form, the CDR3 reads TGCAGCGTTGATACTCGTGGGACAGGTCTCTTCGAGCAGTACTTC. Its translation is CSVDTRGTGLFEQYF.

The gene calls are TRBV3-1 and TRBJ2-3; D perhaps matches TRBD1 (6 bases). Trimming took off 3 bases at V and 4 bases at J, with 17 bases between the two ends. Germline loops: CDR1 LGHDT, CDR2 YNNKEL (reference sequence). The CDR3 runs to 16 residues. DNA for the CDR3: TGTGCCAGCAGCCAGAACGGACGGAAGGGGGCAGATACGCAGTATTTT. Residues: CASSQNGRKGADTQYF.

This clonotype was counted ten times or more. CDR3 DNA: TGCAGCGTTGATGGTAGCACAGATACGCAGTATTTT. Its protein product is CSVDGSTDTQYF. The V and J genes are TRBV29-1 and TRBJ2-3; D is ambiguous. V lost 3 bases and J 0 bases, leaving 4 bases between the germline ends. This CDR3 is 12 amino acids long. The germline gives CDR1 SQVTM, CDR2 ANQGSEA.

The chain joins TRBV28 to TRBJ2-1; 8 bases agree with TRBD1. Germline loops: CDR1 MDHEN, CDR2 SYDVKM. This CDR3 has 14 amino acids. Losses at the gene ends were 8 bases for V and 6 bases for J; bases not matched to a gene: 9. The CDR3 loop reads CASLETGAGNEQFF. The CDR3, as DNA: TGTGCCAGCCTGGAGACAGGGGCGGGCAATGAGCAGTTCTTC.

In its sample, this clonotype was seen many times. V is TRBV6-5 and J is TRBJ2-2, with a possible D match to TRBD2 (7 bases). The ends were cut back, 6 bases at V and 5 bases at J, with 16 bases in the middle. This CDR3 is 15 amino acids long. CDR1 is MNHEY, CDR2 SVGAGI, per germline. CDR3 sequence reads: CASRNGGATTGELFF. The DNA of the CDR3 is TGTGCCAGCAGAAATGGGGGGGCGACGACCGGGGAGCTGTTTTTT.

The CDR3 DNA reads as TGTGCCAGCTCACCACAGGGGTTGGGTTACAATGAGCAGTACTTC. It translates to CASSPQGLGYNEQYF. The chain combines TRBV18 with TRBJ2-1, with a possible D match to TRBD1 (5 bases). Gene TRBJ2-7 matches the end of the DNA better, so the J call may be wrong. The germline gives CDR1 KGHSH, CDR2 LQKENI. The CDR3 contains 15 residues.

V is TRBV4-1 and J is TRBJ1-5; unclear D gene. Trimming took off 1 base at V and 4 bases at J, with 8 bases between the two ends. Germline V gives CDR1 MGHRA, CDR2 YSYEKL. The CDR3 spans 14 residues. The chain's CDR3 is CASSQGIGNQPQHF. As DNA, the CDR3 is TGCGCCAGCAGCCAAGGGATAGGGAATCAGCCCCAGCATTTT.

This clonotype was observed a few times. The chain joins TRBV2 to TRBJ2-7, with a tentative D call TRBD1 (6 bases). V lost 8 bases, J lost 0 bases, and 11 bases lay in between. Germline CDR1 is SNHLY and CDR2 is FYNNEI. This CDR3 has 13 residues. The DNA for the CDR3 is TGTGCCAGCCGTTCGGACAGCTCCTACGAGCAGTACTTC. Its translation is CASRSDSSYEQYF.

This clonotype was seen ten or more times. The rearrangement uses TRBV2 and TRBJ2-1, with 8 bases fitting TRBD2. This CDR3 spans 15 amino acids. V lost 2 bases, J lost 7 bases, and 7 bases stayed unmatched. Germline CDR1 and CDR2: SNHLY and FYNNEI. This chain's CDR3 is CASSERGGMVNEQFF. The CDR3 DNA reads TGTGCCAGCAGTGAACGCGGGGGGATGGTTAATGAGCAGTTCTTC.

The chain combines TRBV4-3 with TRBJ1-2, with D uncertain. The germline V and J ends were trimmed by 3 bases and 0 bases, with 8 bases remaining between them. Germline V gene lookup returns CDR1 LGHNA and CDR2 YSLEER. The CDR3 has 14 residues. CDR3 DNA: TGCGCCAGCAGCCAGGCTCTGGCTAACTATGGCTACACCTTC. This encodes CASSQALANYGYTF.

This clonotype was picked up a small number of times. This chain connects TRBV7-9 to TRBJ2-4, with a tentative D call TRBD2 (6 bases). Germline CDR1 reads SEHNR; CDR2 reads FQNEAQ (reference sequence). CDR3 size: 16 residues. V was trimmed by 4 bases and J by 1 base, leaving 14 bases between them. CDR3 protein: CASSSPGGAAKNIQYF. CDR3 sequence (DNA): TGTGCCAGCAGCTCGCCCGGAGGGGCTGCCAAAAACATTCAGTACTTC. The full variable domain, completed using reference TRBV7-9 and TRBJ2-4, is DTGVSQNPRHKITKRGQNVTFRCDPISEHNRLYWYRQTLGQGPEFLTYFQNEAQLEKSRLLSDRFSAERPKGSFSTLEIQRTEQGDSAMYLCASSSPGGAAKNIQYFGAGTRLSVL.

This chain joins TRBV6-1 and TRBJ1-1; a weak D match, TRBD1 (6 bases). V was pared by 7 bases and J by 5 bases, with 14 bases between. Germline CDR1 and CDR2: MNHNS and SASEGT. CDR3 length: 13 residues. Here the CDR3 DNA reads TGTGCCAGCATTCGGACAGAAAGAACTGAAGCTTTCTTT. The encoded protein is CASIRTERTEAFF.

This chain joins TRBV5-6 and TRBJ2-1; 7 bases map to TRBD2. The germline CDR1 and CDR2 sequences are SGHDT and YYEEEE. This CDR3 has 12 amino acids. The V segment lost 3 bases and the J segment 14 bases; nucleotides outside the gene matches: 8. The CDR3, as DNA: TGTGCCAGCAGCTGGGAAGCGGGGTCAAAGTTCTTC. Amino acid sequence: CASSWEAGSKFF.

This chain uses TRBV20-1 with TRBJ1-1; 9 bases agree with TRBD1. Germline loops: CDR1 DFQATT, CDR2 SNEGSKA (reference sequence). This CDR3 contains 14 residues. With 5 bases clipped from V and 0 bases from J, the junction kept 4 bases outside the gene matches. This CDR3 is CSAGWTGVNTEAFF. The CDR3 bases are TGCAGTGCTGGATGGACAGGGGTGAACACTGAAGCTTTCTTT.

This clonotype came up many times. The chain carries TRBV21-1 and TRBJ2-7; the D call TRBD1 from the table was never checked on the DNA. TRBV21-1 is designated a pseudogene. The CDR3 consists of 17 residues. In DNA form, the CDR3 reads TGTGCCAGCAGCAAAGGGAACAGGGCTAGGAGCTCCTACGAGCAGTACTTC. Translated: CASSKGNRARSSYEQYF.

This clonotype was counted a few times. V and J are TRBV25-1 and TRBJ2-5; D ambiguous. In germline, CDR1 is MGHDK, CDR2 SYGVNS. The CDR3 sequence is 10 residues long. The V end was cut by 3 bases, the J end by 5 bases, with 1 base between. CDR3 DNA sequence: TGTGCCAGCAGTGACGAGACCCAGTACTTC. It is translated as CASSDETQYF. Full variable domain (rest looked up from reference TRBV25-1 and TRBJ2-5): EADIYQTPRYLVIGTGKKITLECSQTMGHDKMYWYQQDPGMELHLIHYSYGVNSTEKGDLSSESTVSRIRTEHFPLTLESARPSHTSQYLCASSDETQYFGPGTRLLVL.

There are a few counts of this clonotype. The V gene is TRBV29-1, the J gene TRBJ1-2, with D possibly TRBD1 on 5 matching bases. Germline V CDR1 and CDR2: SQVTM, ANQGSEA. Trimming took 3 bases from V and 5 from J, leaving 16 bases between them. CDR3 length: 14 residues. The CDR3 sequence is CSVDGTREGYGYTF. CDR3 nucleotides: TGCAGCGTTGACGGGACCAGGGAGGGTTATGGCTACACCTTC.

The chain has TRBV6-2 or TRBV6-3 and TRBJ1-3; tentative D call: TRBD1 (6 bases). The CDR3 consists of 16 residues. Germline assignment: CDR1 MNHEY and CDR2 SVGEGT. V was trimmed by 4 bases and J by 0 bases, leaving 13 bases between them. The CDR3 here is CASSFGDTFSGNTIYF. DNA of the CDR3: TGTGCCAGCAGTTTCGGGGACACTTTCTCTGGAAACACCATATATTTT.